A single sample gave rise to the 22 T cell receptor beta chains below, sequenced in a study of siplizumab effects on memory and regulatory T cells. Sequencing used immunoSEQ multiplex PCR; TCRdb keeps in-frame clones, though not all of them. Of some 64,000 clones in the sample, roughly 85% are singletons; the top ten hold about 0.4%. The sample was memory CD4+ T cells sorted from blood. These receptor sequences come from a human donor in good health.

This CDR3 is CASIRTGATEAFF. The CDR3 coding sequence is TGTGCCAGTATCCGGACAGGGGCCACTGAAGCTTTCTTT. The V and J genes are TRBV19 and TRBJ1-1, with 9 bases that match TRBD1. V gave up 7 bases and J gave up 4 bases; unmatched junction bases: 4. The CDR3 sequence is 13 residues long. CDR1 and CDR2 from the germline V gene are LNHDA and SQIVND (reference sequence).

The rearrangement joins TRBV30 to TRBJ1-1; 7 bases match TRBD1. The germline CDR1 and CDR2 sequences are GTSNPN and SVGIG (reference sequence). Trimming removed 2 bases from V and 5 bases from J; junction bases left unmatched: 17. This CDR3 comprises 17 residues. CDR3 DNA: TGTGCCTGGAGTATCAGGGGGGCGGTCGGAAGTCGGACTGAAGCTTTCTTT. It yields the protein CAWSIRGAVGSRTEAFF. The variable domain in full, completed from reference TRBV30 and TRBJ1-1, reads SQTIHQWPATLVQPVGSPLSLECTVEGTSNPNLYWYRQAAGRGLQLLFYSVGIGQISSEVPQNLSASRPQDRQFILSSKKLLLSDSGFYLCAWSIRGAVGSRTEAFFGQGTRLTVV.

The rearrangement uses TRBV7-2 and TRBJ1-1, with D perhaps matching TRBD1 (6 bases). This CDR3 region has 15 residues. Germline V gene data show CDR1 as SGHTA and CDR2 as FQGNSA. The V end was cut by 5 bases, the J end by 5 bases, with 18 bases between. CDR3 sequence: CASSLILQGWTEAFF. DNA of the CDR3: TGTGCCAGCAGCCTAATCTTACAGGGTTGGACTGAAGCTTTCTTT.

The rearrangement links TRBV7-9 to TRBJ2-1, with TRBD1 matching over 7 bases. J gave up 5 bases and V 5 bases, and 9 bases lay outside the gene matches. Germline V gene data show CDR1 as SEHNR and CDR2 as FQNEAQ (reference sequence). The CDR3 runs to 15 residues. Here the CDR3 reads CASSPPGQRNNEQFF. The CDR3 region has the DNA TGTGCCAGCAGCCCTCCGGGACAGCGCAACAATGAGCAGTTCTTC.

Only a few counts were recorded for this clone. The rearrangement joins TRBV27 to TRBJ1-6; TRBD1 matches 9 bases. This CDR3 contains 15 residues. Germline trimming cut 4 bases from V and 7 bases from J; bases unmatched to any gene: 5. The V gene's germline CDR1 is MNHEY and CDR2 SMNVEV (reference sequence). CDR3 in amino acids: CASSWGQGVNSPLHF. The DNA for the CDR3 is TGTGCCAGCAGTTGGGGACAGGGAGTAAATTCACCCCTCCACTTT.

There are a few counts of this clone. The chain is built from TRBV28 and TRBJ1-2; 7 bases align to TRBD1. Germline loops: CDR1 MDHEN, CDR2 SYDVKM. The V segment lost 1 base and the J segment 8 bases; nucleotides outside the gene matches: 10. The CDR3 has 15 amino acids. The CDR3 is CASSLFTGTVKGYTF. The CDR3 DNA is TGTGCCAGCAGTTTATTCACAGGGACAGTAAAAGGCTACACCTTC.

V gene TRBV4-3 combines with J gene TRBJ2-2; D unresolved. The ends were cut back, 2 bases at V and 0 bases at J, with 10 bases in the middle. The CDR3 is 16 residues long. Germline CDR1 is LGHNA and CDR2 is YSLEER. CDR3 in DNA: TGCGCCAGCAGCCAACAAAAGACAACGAACACCGGGGAGCTGTTTTTT. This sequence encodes CASSQQKTTNTGELFF.

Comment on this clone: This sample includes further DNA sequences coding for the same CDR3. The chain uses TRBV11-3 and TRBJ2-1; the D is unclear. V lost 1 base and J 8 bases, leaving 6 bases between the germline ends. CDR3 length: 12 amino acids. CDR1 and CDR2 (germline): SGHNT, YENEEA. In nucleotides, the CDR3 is TGTGCCAGCAGCTTAGGAATGGATGAGCAGTTCTTC. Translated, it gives CASSLGMDEQFF. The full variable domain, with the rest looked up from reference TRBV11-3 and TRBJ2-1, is EAGVVQSPRYKIIEKKQPVAFWCNPISGHNTLYWYLQNLGQGPELLIRYENEEAVDDSQLPKDRFSAERLKGVDSTLKIQPAELGDSAVYLCASSLGMDEQFFGPGTRLTVL.

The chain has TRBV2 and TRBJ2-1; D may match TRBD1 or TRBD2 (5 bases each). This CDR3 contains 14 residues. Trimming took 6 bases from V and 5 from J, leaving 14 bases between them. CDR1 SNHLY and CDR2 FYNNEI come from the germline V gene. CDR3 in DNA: TGTGCCAGCAGGAGGGGCAGCGAAAACAATGAGCAGTTCTTC. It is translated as CASRRGSENNEQFF.

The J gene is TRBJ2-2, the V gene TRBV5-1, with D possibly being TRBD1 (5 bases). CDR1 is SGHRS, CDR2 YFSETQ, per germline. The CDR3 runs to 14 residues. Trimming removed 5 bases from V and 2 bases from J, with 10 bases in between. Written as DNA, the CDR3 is TGCGCCAGCAGACGGACAACCAACACCGGGGAGCTGTTTTTT. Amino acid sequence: CASRRTTNTGELFF. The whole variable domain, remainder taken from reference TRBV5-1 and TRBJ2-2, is KAGVTQTPRYLIKTRGQQVTLSCSPISGHRSVSWYQQTPGQGLQFLFEYFSETQRNKGNFPGRFSGRQFSNSRSEMNVSTLELGDSALYLCASRRTTNTGELFFGEGSRLTVL.

The CDR3 coding sequence is TGTGCCATCAAGGATCCCAGGGAAAATCAGCCCCAGCATTTT. This encodes CAIKDPRENQPQHF. The chain is built from TRBV10-3 and TRBJ1-5; possible D gene TRBD1, 5 bases. Germline V gene data show CDR1 as ENHRY and CDR2 as SYGVKD. The CDR3 runs to 14 residues. Trimming took off 7 bases at V and 4 bases at J, with 14 bases between the two ends.

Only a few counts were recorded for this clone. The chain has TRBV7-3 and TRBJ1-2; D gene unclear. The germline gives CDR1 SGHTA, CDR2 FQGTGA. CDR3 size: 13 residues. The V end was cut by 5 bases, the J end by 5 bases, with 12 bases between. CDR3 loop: CASSPGPLYGYTF. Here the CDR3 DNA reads TGTGCCAGCAGCCCCGGGCCCCTATATGGCTACACCTTC.

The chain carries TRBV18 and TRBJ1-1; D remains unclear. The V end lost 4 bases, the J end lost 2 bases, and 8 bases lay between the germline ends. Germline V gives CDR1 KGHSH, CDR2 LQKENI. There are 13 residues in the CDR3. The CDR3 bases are TGTGCCAGCTCACTCTCAAAAAACACTGAAGCTTTCTTT. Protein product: CASSLSKNTEAFF.

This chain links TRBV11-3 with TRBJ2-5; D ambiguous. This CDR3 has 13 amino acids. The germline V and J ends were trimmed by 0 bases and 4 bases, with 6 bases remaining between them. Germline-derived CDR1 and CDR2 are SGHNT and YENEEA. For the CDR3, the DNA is TGTGCCAGCAGCTTAGATGTGGCAGAGACCCAGTACTTC. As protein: CASSLDVAETQYF.

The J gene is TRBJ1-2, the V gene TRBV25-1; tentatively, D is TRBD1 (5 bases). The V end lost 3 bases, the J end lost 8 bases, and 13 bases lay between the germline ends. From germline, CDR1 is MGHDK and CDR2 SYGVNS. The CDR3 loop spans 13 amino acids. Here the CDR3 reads CASSDAAGIGYTF. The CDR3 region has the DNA TGTGCCAGCAGTGATGCCGCAGGGATAGGCTACACCTTC.

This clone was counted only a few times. CDR3 loop: CASSSTGVDGYTF. CDR3 bases: TGTGCCAGCAGCTCGACAGGGGTGGACGGCTACACCTTC. The chain has TRBV11-1 and TRBJ1-2; 8 bases fit TRBD1. The ends lost 4 bases at V and 8 bases at J; junction bases unmatched: 6. The CDR3 runs 13 residues. The germline V gene encodes CDR1 SGHAT and CDR2 FQDESV (reference sequence).

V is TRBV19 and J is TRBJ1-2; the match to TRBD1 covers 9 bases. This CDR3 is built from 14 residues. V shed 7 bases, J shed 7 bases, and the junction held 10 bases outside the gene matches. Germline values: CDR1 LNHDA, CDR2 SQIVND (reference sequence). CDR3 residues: CASTRTGEGGGYTF. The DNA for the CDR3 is TGTGCCAGTACCCGGACAGGGGAGGGAGGTGGCTACACCTTC.

The CDR3 protein is CASSERGGSNYEQYF. The CDR3 nucleotides are TGTGCCAGCAGTGAAAGGGGGGGGTCCAACTACGAGCAGTACTTC. V and J are TRBV6-1 and TRBJ2-7, with D possibly TRBD2 on 7 matching bases. The CDR3 is 15 residues long. Deletions cut 2 bases from V and 3 bases from J, with 14 bases between. Germline V lookup: CDR1 MNHNS, CDR2 SASEGT.

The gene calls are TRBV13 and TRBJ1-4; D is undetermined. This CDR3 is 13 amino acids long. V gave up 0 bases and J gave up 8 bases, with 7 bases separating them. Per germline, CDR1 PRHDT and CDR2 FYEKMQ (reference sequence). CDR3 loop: CASSLGGGEKLFF. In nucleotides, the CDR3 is TGTGCCAGCAGCTTAGGTGGAGGAGAAAAACTGTTTTTT.

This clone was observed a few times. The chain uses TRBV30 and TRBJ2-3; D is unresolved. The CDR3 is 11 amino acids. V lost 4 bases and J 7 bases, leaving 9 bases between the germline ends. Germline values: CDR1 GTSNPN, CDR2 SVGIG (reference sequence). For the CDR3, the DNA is TGTGCCTGGACAAACCGCAATACGCAGTATTTT. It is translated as CAWTNRNTQYF.

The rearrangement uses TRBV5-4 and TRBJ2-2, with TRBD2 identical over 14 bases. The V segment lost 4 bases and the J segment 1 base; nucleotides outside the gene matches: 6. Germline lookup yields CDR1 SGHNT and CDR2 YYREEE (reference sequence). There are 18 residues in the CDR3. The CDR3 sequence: CASSPVTSGGGNTGELFF. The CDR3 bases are TGTGCCAGCAGCCCGGTGACTAGCGGGGGGGGGAACACCGGGGAGCTGTTTTTT.

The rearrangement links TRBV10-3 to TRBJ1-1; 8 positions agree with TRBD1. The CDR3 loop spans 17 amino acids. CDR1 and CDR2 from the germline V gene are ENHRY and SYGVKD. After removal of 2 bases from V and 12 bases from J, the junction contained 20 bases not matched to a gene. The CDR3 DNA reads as TGTGCCATCAGTGAGGGTAACTACGGGACAGGCTTTCGGGAGTCTTTCTTT. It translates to CAISEGNYGTGFRESFF.